Listed here is a single T cell receptor (beta chain). The antigen is unknown. The sample belongs to a study of T cell responses to AZD1222 COVID-19 vaccine. Profiling relied on immunoSEQ multiplex PCR, and the TCRdb table lists in-frame clones only, not all of them. The table has some 150,000 clones, roughly 94% seen once. General study points: Only six AZD1222 recipients tested seropositive at baseline. Unmutated variant regions are reportedly the target of nearly half of TCRs that are spike-specific. Repertoire samples came only from after the peak T cell response.

The TCR comes from an adult in good health. The source was peripheral blood, collected on day 0 of MenACWY control vaccination.

CDR3 sequence: CASSVGRTDQGSPLHF. The CDR3 DNA sequence: TGTGCCAGCAGCGTAGGACGGACAGACCAAGGTTCACCCCTCCACTTT. The chain is built from TRBV9 and TRBJ1-6, with D possibly being TRBD1 (6 bases). V was cut by 0 bases and J by 9 bases, with 16 bases left in between. The CDR3 extends over 16 amino acids. Looked up from germline, CDR1 is SGDLS and CDR2 is YYNGEE.